This TCR beta chain came from a study of early T cells in non-severe SARS-CoV-2 infection. The wider study: With bulk RNA from unsorted whole blood as input, sequencing yielded unpaired chains. Notes on the study in general: Missing private and CD4 specificities, VDJdb matching favored anti-spike CD8 responses.

Trimming took 1 base from V and 3 from J, leaving 9 bases between them. The CDR3 is made up of 14 amino acids. Germline-derived CDR1 and CDR2 are KGHSH and LQKENI. This clonotype was counted a few times. No antigen is known for it. Unique molecular identifiers were attached to individual cDNA molecules. TCRdb recomputed calls from the 5' RACE reads with MiXCR, one row per CDR3 protein. The sample holds around 88,000 distinct CDR3 sequences, roughly 14% seen once. The chain has TRBV18 and TRBJ1-1; D uncertain. This TCR was recovered from an adult who was a healthcare worker with PCR-confirmed SARS-CoV-2 infection or an uninfected control (not recorded which). Source material: whole blood. The CDR3 bases are TGTGCCAGCTCACCACAGGACGGCTACACTGAAGCTTTCTTT. Amino acid sequence: CASSPQDGYTEAFF.